Below, 15 T cell receptor beta chains from the same sample are listed, as sequenced in a study of human thymus T cells. Measured with immunoSEQ multiplex PCR; TCRdb has only the in-frame clones, and not every one. The sample comprises roughly 130,000 clones, over 85% of which are singletons, and under 0.025% rests with the top ten. Thymus tissue for the work was resected from patients undergoing corrective heart surgery. Input material: thymus tissue. Receptor source: a boy under two years old with a congenital heart defect but otherwise immunologically healthy.

The chain employs TRBV5-4 and TRBJ2-7; perhaps TRBD2 as D (7 bases). Germline V gene sequence: CDR1 SGHNT, CDR2 YYREEE (reference sequence). Trimming pared 3 bases from V and 0 bases from J, leaving 22 bases between. There are 18 residues in the CDR3. CDR3 loop: CASSSGGRTGTLSYEQYF. DNA for the CDR3: TGTGCCAGCAGCTCGGGGGGCCGAACAGGGACCCTCTCCTACGAGCAGTACTTC.

The V gene is TRBV19, the J gene TRBJ1-5; 10 positions match TRBD1. The J segment lost 6 bases and the V segment lost 5 bases, leaving 10 bases of the junction unmatched. Germline V gives CDR1 LNHDA, CDR2 SQIVND (reference sequence). This CDR3 has 16 amino acids. Here the CDR3 reads CASSPRDRGLGQPQHF. CDR3 DNA sequence: TGTGCCAGTAGTCCCAGGGACAGGGGATTAGGTCAGCCCCAGCATTTT.

The gene calls are TRBV15 and TRBJ2-1; 13 bases fit TRBD2. Germline CDR1 LNHNV, CDR2 YYDKDF (reference sequence). The trim removed 0 bases at V and 2 bases at J, leaving 16 bases unmatched. This CDR3 spans 22 amino acids. The CDR3 nucleotides read TGTGCCACCAGCAGAGATCTGGCAAGGACTAGCGGGGGCCCAAGACCCTACAATGAGCAGTTCTTC. It is translated as CATSRDLARTSGGPRPYNEQFF.

The V and J genes are TRBV4-3 and TRBJ1-4; a possible D gene is TRBD1 (5 bases). This CDR3 contains 14 residues. In germline, CDR1 is LGHNA, CDR2 YSLEER. The V end was cut by 1 base, the J end by 12 bases, with 15 bases between. The CDR3 loop is CASSQGGGFEELFF. The CDR3 DNA is TGCGCCAGCAGCCAAGGGGGGGGGTTCGAAGAACTGTTTTTT.

The V and J genes are TRBV4-3 and TRBJ1-1; D not certain. CDR1 and CDR2 from the germline V gene are LGHNA and YSLEER. Trimming left V 4 bases short and J 2 bases short, with 8 bases between. This CDR3 comprises 13 residues. The CDR3 here is CASSRHLNTEAFF. CDR3 sequence (DNA): TGCGCCAGCAGCCGTCATCTTAACACTGAAGCTTTCTTT.

The rearrangement uses TRBV27 and TRBJ1-6; TRBD1 matches 7 bases. The V gene's germline CDR1 is MNHEY and CDR2 SMNVEV (reference sequence). Trimming cost V 6 bases and J 4 bases; bases outside gene matches: 9. The CDR3 extends over 16 amino acids. The DNA for the CDR3 is TGTGCCAGCAGGACCGCCCGGGACAGTTATAATTCACCCCTCCACTTT. Its protein product is CASRTARDSYNSPLHF.

The chain employs TRBV2 and TRBJ2-3; 10 nucleotides align to TRBD2. Germline trimming cut 8 bases from V and 2 bases from J; bases unmatched to any gene: 1. This CDR3 region has 13 residues. Germline V CDR1 and CDR2: SNHLY, FYNNEI. The CDR3 DNA sequence: TGTGCCAGCGGACTAGCGGACACAGATACGCAGTATTTT. Translation: CASGLADTDTQYF.

The CDR3 is CASSIDGAVPNQPQHF. CDR3 nucleotides: TGTGCCAGTAGTATAGATGGGGCAGTCCCCAATCAGCCCCAGCATTTT. V is TRBV19 and J is TRBJ1-5, with D possibly matching TRBD1 (5 bases). CDR1 and CDR2 from the germline V gene are LNHDA and SQIVND (reference sequence). The CDR3 runs 16 residues. V lost 0 bases and J lost 3, with 12 bases in between.

The rearrangement uses TRBV6-5 and TRBJ2-5; D gene unclear. The germline V and J ends were trimmed by 0 bases and 1 base, with 6 bases remaining between them. Germline-derived CDR1 and CDR2 are MNHEY and SVGAGI. The CDR3 is made up of 14 amino acids. In DNA form, the CDR3 reads TGTGCCAGCAGTTACTCGGGGTTCCAAGAGACCCAGTACTTC. This sequence encodes CASSYSGFQETQYF.

The chain's CDR3 is CASSLDFTDTQYF. CDR3 DNA: TGCGCCAGCAGCTTGGACTTCACAGATACGCAGTATTTT. This rearrangement joins TRBV5-1 to TRBJ2-3; the D is unclear. The ends were cut back, 0 bases at V and 2 bases at J, with 4 bases in the middle. Per germline, CDR1 SGHRS and CDR2 YFSETQ. The CDR3 contains 13 residues.

This clone appeared a single time. DNA for the CDR3: TGTGCCACCCCGAGTCTTAACTATGGCTACACCTTC. Translated, it gives CATPSLNYGYTF. The chain recombines TRBV28 with TRBJ1-2; D is uncertain. The CDR3 runs 12 residues. The V end lost 10 bases, the J end lost 1 base, and 10 bases lay between the germline ends. From germline, CDR1 is MDHEN and CDR2 SYDVKM.

The chain has TRBV2 and TRBJ2-5; tentatively, D is TRBD2 (6 bases). The germline CDR1 and CDR2 sequences are SNHLY and FYNNEI. V dropped 3 bases and J dropped 1 base, with 9 bases sitting between them. The CDR3 runs 14 residues. The CDR3 loop is CASSDGLLQETQYF. The CDR3 DNA follows: TGTGCCAGCAGTGACGGACTACTCCAAGAGACCCAGTACTTC.

The J gene is TRBJ2-5, the V gene TRBV19; no reliable D call. Deletions cut 0 bases from V and 5 bases from J, with 22 bases between. The germline V gene has CDR1 LNHDA and CDR2 SQIVND (reference sequence). The CDR3 is 18 residues long. CDR3 residues: CASSIDLWARDTSETQYF. The CDR3 DNA sequence: TGTGCCAGTAGTATAGATCTTTGGGCTCGCGACACCTCGGAGACCCAGTACTTC. The whole variable domain, filled in from reference TRBV19 and TRBJ2-5, reads DGGITQSPKYLFRKEGQNVTLSCEQNLNHDAMYWYRQDPGQGLRLIYYSQIVNDFQKGDIAEGYSVSREKKESFPLTVTSAQKNPTAFYLCASSIDLWARDTSETQYFGPGTRLLVL.

This clone was seen a single time. The rearrangement links TRBV15 to TRBJ1-5; D gene unclear. CDR1 is LNHNV, CDR2 YYDKDF, per germline (reference sequence). The CDR3 has 15 residues. Trimming cost V 0 bases and J 3 bases, with 9 bases left between them. This chain's CDR3 is CATSRDPVPNQPQHF. DNA of the CDR3: TGTGCCACCAGCAGAGATCCAGTACCCAATCAGCCCCAGCATTTT.

The chain couples TRBV11-3 to TRBJ2-5; D is undetermined. Trimming stripped 0 bases from V and 4 bases from J, with 3 bases between. The CDR3 has 12 amino acids. Looked up from germline, CDR1 is SGHNT and CDR2 is YENEEA. As DNA, the CDR3 is TGTGCCAGCAGCTTAGAAGGAGAGACCCAGTACTTC. Protein product: CASSLEGETQYF.